The present entry profiles one T cell receptor (beta chain) with its context. The CDR3 runs to 14 residues. V was pared by 8 bases and J by 4 bases, with 16 bases between. Germline V gives CDR1 LNHDA, CDR2 SQIVND (reference sequence). This entry belongs to a study of blood T cell repertoires in COVID-19. The overall study: Both acute and convalescent COVID-19 samples were obtained from the United States, Italy and Spain. T cells, B-cell-depleted T cells, or PBMCs supplied cDNA or gDNA.

Authors' processing steps: Estimated nucleated cell counts came from reference gene primer amplification. Clones were read by immunoSEQ multiplex PCR, and TCRdb kept only the in-frame ones, dropping some. V, J and clone size derive from that table, while D and trimming were established from the DNA sequence. Found here are about 52,000 clones, roughly 87% of them singletons; the top ten hold about 15%. Sequences were obtained from peripheral blood. The clonotype comes from a human donor with active COVID-19. The donor label of this sample is uncertain. The gene calls are TRBV19 and TRBJ2-3; possibly TRBD1 for D (6 bases). Here the CDR3 DNA reads TGTGCCAGTCAGACACAGGGTCCGGCAGATACGCAGTATTTT. Its protein is CASQTQGPADTQYF.